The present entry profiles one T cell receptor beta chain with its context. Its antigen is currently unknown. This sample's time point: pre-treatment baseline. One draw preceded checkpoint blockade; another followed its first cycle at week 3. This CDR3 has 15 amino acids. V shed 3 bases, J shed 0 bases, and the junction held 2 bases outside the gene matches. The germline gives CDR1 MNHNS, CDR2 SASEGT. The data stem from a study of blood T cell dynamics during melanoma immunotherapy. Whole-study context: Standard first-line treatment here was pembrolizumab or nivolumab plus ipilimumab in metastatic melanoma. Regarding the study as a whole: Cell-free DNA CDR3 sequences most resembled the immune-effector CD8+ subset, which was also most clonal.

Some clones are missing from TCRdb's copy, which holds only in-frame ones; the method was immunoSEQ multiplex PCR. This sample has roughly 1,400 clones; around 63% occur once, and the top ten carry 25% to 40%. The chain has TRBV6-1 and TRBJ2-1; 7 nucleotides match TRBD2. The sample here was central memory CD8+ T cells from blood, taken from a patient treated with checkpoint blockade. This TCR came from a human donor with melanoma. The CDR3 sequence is CASSEGGGSYNEQFF. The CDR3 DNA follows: TGTGCCAGCAGTGAGGGGGGGGGCTCCTACAATGAGCAGTTCTTC.